This TCR beta chain was observed in a study of blood T cells in healthy people across ages. Alongside a J-beta primer mix, a sample-barcoded 5' primer served in a second PCR lasting roughly 7 to 11 cycles. Using its own MiXCR run on the 5' RACE reads, TCRdb lists one record per CDR3 protein. Seen here are around 620,000 distinct CDR3 sequences, 27% observed once, and the top ten hold 15% to 20%. Concerning this clonotype itself: Its antigen is undetermined.

V shed 2 bases, J shed 5 bases, and the junction held 5 bases outside the gene matches. This CDR3 is 14 amino acids long. The germline gives CDR1 DFQATT, CDR2 SNEGSKA (reference sequence). Whole-study findings and limits: CMV status of donors was unknown, possibly confounding expanded clonotype changes.

The sample taken for sequencing was blood. This sequence was found in a woman between 65 and 79 years old in good health. This sequence joins TRBV20-1 and TRBJ2-5; 10 bases line up with TRBD1. The CDR3 sequence is CSARLGQGTETQYF. The CDR3 nucleotides are TGCAGTGCTAGACTGGGACAGGGGACGGAGACCCAGTACTTC.